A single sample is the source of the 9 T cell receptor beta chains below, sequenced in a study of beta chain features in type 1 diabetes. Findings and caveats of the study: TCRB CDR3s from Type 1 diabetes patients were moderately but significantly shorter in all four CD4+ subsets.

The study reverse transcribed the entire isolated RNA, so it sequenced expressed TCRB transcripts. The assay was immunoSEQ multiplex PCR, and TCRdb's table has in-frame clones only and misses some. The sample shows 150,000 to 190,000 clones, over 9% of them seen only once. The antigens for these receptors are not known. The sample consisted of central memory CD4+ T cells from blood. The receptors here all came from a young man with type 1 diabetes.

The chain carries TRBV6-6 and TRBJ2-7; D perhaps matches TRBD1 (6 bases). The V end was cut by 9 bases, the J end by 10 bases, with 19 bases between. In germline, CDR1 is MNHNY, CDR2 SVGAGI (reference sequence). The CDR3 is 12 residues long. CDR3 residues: CASQGIPTPQYF. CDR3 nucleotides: TGTGCCAGTCAGGGGATCCCGACCCCTCAGTACTTC.

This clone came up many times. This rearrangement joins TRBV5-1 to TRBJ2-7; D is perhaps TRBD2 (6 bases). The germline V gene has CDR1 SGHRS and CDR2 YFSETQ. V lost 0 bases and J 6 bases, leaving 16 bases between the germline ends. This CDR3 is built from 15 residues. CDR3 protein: CASSLGYGSKSEQYF. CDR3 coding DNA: TGCGCCAGCAGCTTGGGTTACGGGAGTAAGAGCGAGCAGTACTTC.

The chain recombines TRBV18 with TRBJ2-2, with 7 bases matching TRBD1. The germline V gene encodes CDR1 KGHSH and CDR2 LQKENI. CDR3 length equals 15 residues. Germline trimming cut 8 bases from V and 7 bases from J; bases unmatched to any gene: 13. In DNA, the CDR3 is TGTGCCAGCGCTTCTCAACGACAGGGCAGCGGGGAGCTGTTTTTT. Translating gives CASASQRQGSGELFF.

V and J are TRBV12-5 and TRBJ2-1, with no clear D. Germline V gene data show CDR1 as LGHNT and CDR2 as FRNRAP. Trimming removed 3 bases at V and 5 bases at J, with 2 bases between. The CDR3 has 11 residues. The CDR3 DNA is TGTGCTAGTGGTTTTAACAATGAGCAGTTCTTC. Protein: CASGFNNEQFF.

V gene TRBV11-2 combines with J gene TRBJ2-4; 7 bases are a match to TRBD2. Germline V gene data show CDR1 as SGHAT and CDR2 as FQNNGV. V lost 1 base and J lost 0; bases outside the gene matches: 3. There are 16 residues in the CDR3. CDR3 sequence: CASSLGAGVAKNIQYF. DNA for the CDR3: TGTGCCAGCAGCTTAGGGGCGGGGGTAGCCAAAAACATTCAGTACTTC.

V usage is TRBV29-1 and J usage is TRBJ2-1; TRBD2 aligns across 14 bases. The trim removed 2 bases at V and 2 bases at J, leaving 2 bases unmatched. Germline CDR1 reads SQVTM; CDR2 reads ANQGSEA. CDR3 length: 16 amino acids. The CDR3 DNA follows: TGCAGCGTTGAACCGGGACTAGCGGGAGCCTACAATGAGCAGTTCTTC. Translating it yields CSVEPGLAGAYNEQFF.

The CDR3 is CASSTQQGWTGANVLTF. The CDR3 DNA is TGTGCCAGTAGTACCCAACAGGGGTGGACTGGGGCCAACGTCCTGACTTTC. This chain links TRBV19 with TRBJ2-6, with 7 nucleotides matching TRBD1. CDR1 is LNHDA, CDR2 SQIVND, per germline (reference sequence). This CDR3 has 17 residues. Trimming cost V 4 bases and J 2 bases; bases outside gene matches: 8.

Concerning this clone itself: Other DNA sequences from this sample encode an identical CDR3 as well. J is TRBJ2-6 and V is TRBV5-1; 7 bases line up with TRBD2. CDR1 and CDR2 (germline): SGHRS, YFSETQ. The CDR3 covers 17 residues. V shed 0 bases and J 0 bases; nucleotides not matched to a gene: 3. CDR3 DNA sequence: TGCGCCAGCAGCTTGGCTAGCGGAAGCTCTGGGGCCAACGTCCTGACTTTC. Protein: CASSLASGSSGANVLTF.

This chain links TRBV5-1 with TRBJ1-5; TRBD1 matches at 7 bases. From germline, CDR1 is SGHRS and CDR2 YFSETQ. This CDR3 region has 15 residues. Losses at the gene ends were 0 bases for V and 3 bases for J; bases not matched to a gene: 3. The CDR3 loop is CASSLGDSYNQPQHF. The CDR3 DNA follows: TGCGCCAGCAGCTTGGGGGACAGCTACAATCAGCCCCAGCATTTT.